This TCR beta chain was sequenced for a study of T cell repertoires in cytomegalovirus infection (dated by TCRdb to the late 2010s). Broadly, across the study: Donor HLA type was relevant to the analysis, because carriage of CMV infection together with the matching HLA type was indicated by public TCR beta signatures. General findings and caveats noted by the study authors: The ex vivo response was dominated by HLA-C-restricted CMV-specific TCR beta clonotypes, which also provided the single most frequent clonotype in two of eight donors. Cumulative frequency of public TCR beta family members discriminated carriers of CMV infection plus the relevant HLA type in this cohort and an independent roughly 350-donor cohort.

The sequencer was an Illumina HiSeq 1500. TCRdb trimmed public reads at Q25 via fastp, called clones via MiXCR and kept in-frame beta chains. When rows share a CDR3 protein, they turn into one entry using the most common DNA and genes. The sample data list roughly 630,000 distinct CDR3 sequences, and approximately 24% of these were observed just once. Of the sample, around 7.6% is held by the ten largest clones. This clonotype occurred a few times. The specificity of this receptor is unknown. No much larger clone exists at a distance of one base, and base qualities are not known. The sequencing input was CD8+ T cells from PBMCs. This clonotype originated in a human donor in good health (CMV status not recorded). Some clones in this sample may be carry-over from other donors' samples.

CDR3 reads: CASSTLLMGRAYEQYF. In nucleotides, the sequence is TGTGCCAGTAGTACTCTTTTAATGGGCCGAGCCTACGAGCAGTACTTC. The V and J segments used are TRBV19 and TRBJ2-7; the D segment cannot be called with confidence. The junction carries 18 bases between V and J, which are trimmed by 4 bases and 2 bases respectively. CDR1 LNHDA and CDR2 SQIVND are derived from the germline V gene (reference sequence). CDR3 length: 16 amino acids, cysteine to phenylalanine. Left in the record is the CDR3 DNA by itself, 48 bases read in frame from the first base.